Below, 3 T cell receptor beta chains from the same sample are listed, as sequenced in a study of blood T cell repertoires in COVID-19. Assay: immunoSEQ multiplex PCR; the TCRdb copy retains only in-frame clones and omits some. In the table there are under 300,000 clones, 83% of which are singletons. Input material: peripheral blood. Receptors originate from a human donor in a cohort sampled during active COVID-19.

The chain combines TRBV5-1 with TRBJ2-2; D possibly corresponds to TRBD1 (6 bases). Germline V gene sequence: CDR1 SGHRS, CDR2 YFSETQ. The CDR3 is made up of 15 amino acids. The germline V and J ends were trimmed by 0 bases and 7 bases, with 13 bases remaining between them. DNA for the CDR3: TGCGCCAGCAGCTTGGCGCAGGGGTCCCACGGGGAGCTGTTTTTT. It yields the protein CASSLAQGSHGELFF.

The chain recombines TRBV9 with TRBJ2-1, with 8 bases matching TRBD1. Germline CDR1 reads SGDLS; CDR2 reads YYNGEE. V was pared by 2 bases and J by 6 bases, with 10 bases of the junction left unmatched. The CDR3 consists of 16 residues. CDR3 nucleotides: TGTGCCAGCAGCGTGTCGCAAGGACAGGGAGGCAATGAGCAGTTCTTC. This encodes CASSVSQGQGGNEQFF.

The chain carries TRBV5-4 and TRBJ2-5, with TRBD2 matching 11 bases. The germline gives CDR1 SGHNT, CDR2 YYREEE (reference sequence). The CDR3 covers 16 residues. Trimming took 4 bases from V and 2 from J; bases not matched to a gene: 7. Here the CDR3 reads CASSRRLAGLQETQYF. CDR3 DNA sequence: TGTGCCAGCAGCCGAAGACTAGCGGGATTACAAGAGACCCAGTACTTC.